The present T cell receptor beta chain was sequenced within a study of OX40 agonist ivuxolimab in advanced cancers. CDR1 is MNHNS, CDR2 SASEGT, per germline. Deletions cut 7 bases from V and 8 bases from J, with 14 bases between. The CDR3 extends over 12 amino acids. Profiled with immunoSEQ multiplex PCR; TCRdb holds only in-frame clones, not every one. This table holds about 58,000 clones, about four fifths found once. In its sample, this clone was seen a few times. This sample comprised CD4+ or CD8+ T cells sorted from blood, obtained in a trial of the OX40 agonist ivuxolimab. The chain links TRBV6-1 to TRBJ1-1; TRBD1 is a possible D gene (5 bases). This sequence was found in an adult with an advanced solid tumor such as melanoma, head and neck, liver or kidney cancer. The CDR3 region has the DNA TGTGCCAGCACTCGCCCGGACATAGAAGCTTTCTTT. This encodes CASTRPDIEAFF.